This entry concerns a single T cell receptor beta chain. The data derive from a study of T-cell memory formation after mild COVID-19. Barcoded TCR alpha and TCR beta cDNA libraries with UMIs came from 5'RACE using constant-segment primers. From the 5' RACE reads, TCRdb called clonotypes with MiXCR, one entry per CDR3 protein. The table lists some 300,000 distinct CDR3 sequences, roughly 21% of them singletons. Germline CDR1 reads SEHNR; CDR2 reads FQNEAQ (reference sequence). V lost 4 bases and J lost 5, with 8 bases in between. The CDR3 extends over 12 amino acids. The gene calls are TRBV7-9 and TRBJ1-1; the D is unclear. The TCR was taken from a man younger than 30 who had mild COVID-19 (a few samples of this study predate the infection). Cell type and time point are not known. The sample consisted of PBMCs or a T cell subset sorted from them (not recorded which). CDR3 in amino acids: CASSWMGTEAFF. The CDR3 DNA sequence: TGTGCCAGCAGCTGGATGGGGACTGAAGCTTTCTTT.